The rows below give T cell receptor beta chains drawn from one sample of a study of blood T cell repertoires in COVID-19. Generated by immunoSEQ multiplex PCR, the TCRdb table keeps only in-frame clones and is missing some. The profile shows 100,000 to 120,000 clones, around 85% of them singletons. Material for sequencing was peripheral blood. The receptor set was obtained from a woman aged 55-69 years with COVID-19, enrolled during active disease. CDR3s include the opening cysteine and the closing phenylalanine or tryptophan. Each record gives: clone size, D gene, V gene, J gene, CDR3 DNA, CDR3 protein. D genes are given only for firm matches. Clone size appears in some rows only: once, few, many, or a class for an expanded clone.

clone_size: -; d_call: TRBD1; v_call: TRBV2; j_call: TRBJ1-5; cdr3_nt: TGTGCCAGCAGTGTAGGGACAGGGGGGGGTCAGCCCCAGCATTTT; cdr3_aa: CASSVGTGGGQPQHF
clone_size: -; d_call: TRBD1; v_call: TRBV14; j_call: TRBJ1-1; cdr3_nt: TGTGCCAGCAGCCAAGCTTGGACAGGGAAGACTGAAGCTTTCTTT; cdr3_aa: CASSQAWTGKTEAFF
clone_size: -; d_call: TRBD1; v_call: TRBV5-1; j_call: TRBJ1-6; cdr3_nt: TGCGCCAGCAGCTTAAACCCACAGGGGGAGGTCTGGAGTTCACCCCTCCACTTT; cdr3_aa: CASSLNPQGEVWSSPLHF
clone_size: -; d_call: -; v_call: TRBV29-1; j_call: TRBJ1-2; cdr3_nt: TGCAGCGTTGAAGATCAGGACGAGGGCTATGGCTACACCTTC; cdr3_aa: CSVEDQDEGYGYTF
clone_size: -; d_call: TRBD1; v_call: TRBV7-2; j_call: TRBJ1-2; cdr3_nt: TGTGCCAGCAGCCCATGGGACAGGGAAAACTATGGCTACACCTTC; cdr3_aa: CASSPWDRENYGYTF
clone_size: once; d_call: -; v_call: TRBV5-4; j_call: TRBJ1-1; cdr3_nt: TGTGCCAGCAGCTGGGGCGGGGCGGCTTTCTTT; cdr3_aa: CASSWGGAAFF
clone_size: -; d_call: -; v_call: TRBV30; j_call: TRBJ1-5; cdr3_nt: TGTGCCTGGAGTTCCCGGGACACCGGACAGCCCCAGCATTTT; cdr3_aa: CAWSSRDTGQPQHF
clone_size: few; d_call: TRBD1; v_call: TRBV6-5; j_call: TRBJ1-4; cdr3_nt: TGTGCCAGCAGTTATCGGACAGGGCCTGAAAAACTGTTTTTT; cdr3_aa: CASSYRTGPEKLFF
clone_size: -; d_call: TRBD2; v_call: TRBV5-1; j_call: TRBJ2-3; cdr3_nt: TGCGCCAGCAGCTTCAACTCCGGGGGGTCTGCAGATACGCAGTATTTT; cdr3_aa: CASSFNSGGSADTQYF
clone_size: -; d_call: TRBD2; v_call: TRBV9; j_call: TRBJ2-1; cdr3_nt: TGTGCCAGCACCCGACTAGCGGGGGGGAAAGGGAATGAGCAGTTCTTC; cdr3_aa: CASTRLAGGKGNEQFF
clone_size: -; d_call: TRBD2; v_call: TRBV2; j_call: TRBJ2-2; cdr3_nt: TGTGCCAGCAGTGGACTAGCGGGGGGGCCCCGGACCGGGGAGCTGTTTTTT; cdr3_aa: CASSGLAGGPRTGELFF
clone_size: once; d_call: -; v_call: TRBV5-1; j_call: TRBJ2-7; cdr3_nt: TGCGCCAGCCGCCCCGGGCGGGGGCTCTCCCTCTACGAGCAGTACTTC; cdr3_aa: CASRPGRGLSLYEQYF
clone_size: few; d_call: TRBD2; v_call: TRBV19; j_call: TRBJ2-2; cdr3_nt: TGTGCCAGTAGTATATCGGGAGGGGCGAGAACCGGGGAGCTGTTTTTT; cdr3_aa: CASSISGGARTGELFF
clone_size: -; d_call: -; v_call: TRBV4-1; j_call: TRBJ1-1; cdr3_nt: TGCGCCAGCAGCCAACTGCGGGGTGTCTGGACTGAAGCTTTCTTT; cdr3_aa: CASSQLRGVWTEAFF
clone_size: once; d_call: TRBD1; v_call: TRBV2; j_call: TRBJ2-7; cdr3_nt: TGTGCCAGCAGGTGGGACAGCTACTCCTACGAGCAGTACTTC; cdr3_aa: CASRWDSYSYEQYF
clone_size: -; d_call: -; v_call: TRBV19; j_call: TRBJ1-5; cdr3_nt: TGTGCCAGTAGTATTCAGGAGGGTAATCAGCCCCAGCATTTT; cdr3_aa: CASSIQEGNQPQHF
clone_size: -; d_call: TRBD2; v_call: TRBV5-1; j_call: TRBJ2-3; cdr3_nt: TGCGCCAGCAGCCTGACTAGCCCAGGCACAGATACGCAGTATTTT; cdr3_aa: CASSLTSPGTDTQYF
clone_size: -; d_call: TRBD1; v_call: TRBV19; j_call: TRBJ1-5; cdr3_nt: TGTGCCAGTAGTATGGGGGGTAGGAGGCACACAGGGGCCAATCAGCCCCAGCATTTT; cdr3_aa: CASSMGGRRHTGANQPQHF
clone_size: -; d_call: -; v_call: TRBV6-2/TRBV6-3; j_call: TRBJ2-2; cdr3_nt: TGTGCCAGCAGCCCCTTTGCTCCGGGGCCCGGGGGCACCGGGGAGCTGTTTTTT; cdr3_aa: CASSPFAPGPGGTGELFF
clone_size: -; d_call: -; v_call: TRBV25-1; j_call: TRBJ1-1; cdr3_nt: TGTGCCAGCAGTGACGTTGGGTACAGAGACGGTGAAGCTTTCTTT; cdr3_aa: CASSDVGYRDGEAFF
clone_size: -; d_call: TRBD2; v_call: TRBV5-4; j_call: TRBJ2-7; cdr3_nt: TGTGCCAGCAGCTTGGGACTAGCGGGGGTCTACGAGCAGTACTTC; cdr3_aa: CASSLGLAGVYEQYF
clone_size: once; d_call: TRBD1; v_call: TRBV7-2; j_call: TRBJ1-2; cdr3_nt: TGTGCCAGCAGCTCCGCCCAGGGACAGAACTATGGCTACACCTTC; cdr3_aa: CASSSAQGQNYGYTF
clone_size: -; d_call: TRBD2; v_call: TRBV20-1; j_call: TRBJ2-5; cdr3_nt: TGCAGTGCTAGTGGTCTAGCGGGGAATGAAGAGACCCAGTACTTC; cdr3_aa: CSASGLAGNEETQYF
clone_size: once; d_call: -; v_call: TRBV19; j_call: TRBJ1-5; cdr3_nt: TGTGCCAGTAGTTCAGGAACTCAGCCCCAGCATTTT; cdr3_aa: CASSSGTQPQHF
clone_size: once; d_call: -; v_call: TRBV24-1; j_call: TRBJ2-2; cdr3_nt: TGTGCCACCAGTGAGAGGGACGGGGAGCTGTTTTTT; cdr3_aa: CATSERDGELFF
clone_size: -; d_call: -; v_call: TRBV5-1; j_call: TRBJ1-1; cdr3_nt: TGCGCCAGCCGGTTTTTAGGGGGGGCTGGCACTGAAGCTTTCTTT; cdr3_aa: CASRFLGGAGTEAFF
clone_size: few; d_call: -; v_call: TRBV7-3; j_call: TRBJ1-3; cdr3_nt: TGTGCCAGCAGCTCCGGACAGGGAAACACCATATATTTT; cdr3_aa: CASSSGQGNTIYF
clone_size: -; d_call: -; v_call: TRBV6-5; j_call: TRBJ1-4; cdr3_nt: TGTGCCAGCAGTAGGGCAGGGGTTTATGAAAAACTGTTTTTT; cdr3_aa: CASSRAGVYEKLFF
clone_size: few; d_call: TRBD2; v_call: TRBV19; j_call: TRBJ2-2; cdr3_nt: TGTGCCAGTAGTAAGCTAGCGGGGGGCCCCACCGGGGAGCTGTTTTTT; cdr3_aa: CASSKLAGGPTGELFF
clone_size: -; d_call: TRBD2; v_call: TRBV7-2; j_call: TRBJ2-1; cdr3_nt: TGTGCCAGCAGCTTGAGGACTAGCGGGGGGCACTCCTACAATGAGCAGTTCTTC; cdr3_aa: CASSLRTSGGHSYNEQFF
clone_size: -; d_call: -; v_call: TRBV5-1; j_call: TRBJ1-2; cdr3_nt: TGCGCCAGCAGCTTGGCGGAGTCCCGTGGCTACACCTTC; cdr3_aa: CASSLAESRGYTF
clone_size: -; d_call: -; v_call: TRBV19; j_call: TRBJ1-5; cdr3_nt: TGTGCCAGTAGTAAGTCAGGGGAAGATCAGCCCCAGCATTTT; cdr3_aa: CASSKSGEDQPQHF
clone_size: -; d_call: TRBD1; v_call: TRBV5-8; j_call: TRBJ2-2; cdr3_nt: TGTGCCAGCAGCAAACCGGGACAGGGAACCGGGGAGCTGTTTTTT; cdr3_aa: CASSKPGQGTGELFF
clone_size: -; d_call: TRBD1; v_call: TRBV6-2/TRBV6-3; j_call: TRBJ2-5; cdr3_nt: TGTGCCAGCAGTTATTCCCCCGGGACAGGGGGAGAGACCCAGTACTTC; cdr3_aa: CASSYSPGTGGETQYF
clone_size: -; d_call: TRBD1; v_call: TRBV7-6; j_call: TRBJ1-1; cdr3_nt: TGTGCCAGCAGCTTATCGCAGGGGGCCGTTACTGAAGCTTTCTTT; cdr3_aa: CASSLSQGAVTEAFF
clone_size: -; d_call: -; v_call: TRBV7-3; j_call: TRBJ2-1; cdr3_nt: TGTGCCAGCAGCTTAAACCTGGGGGGCAATGAGCAGTTCTTC; cdr3_aa: CASSLNLGGNEQFF